This TCR beta chain was observed in a study of blood T cell repertoires in COVID-19 (TCRdb year 2020). A note on the overall study: The collaborator samples originated in the United States, Italy and Spain and spanned the acute and convalescent phases of COVID-19. The dataset comprised deeply sampled blood TCRbeta repertoires from subjects exposed to, actively infected with, or recovered from COVID-19. Samples were obtained from the ongoing ImmuneRACE study (first 160 participants) and from 1,254 subjects provided by 6 global collaborators. The repertoires were released in a freely available public database meant as a resource for research on the immune response to SARS-CoV-2. Where HLA class I and class II types were available, the types were taken from metadata supplied by the sample provider, not from assay-based typing. A de-identified subject ID, COVID-19 status, age in years and sex were almost always included in the sample metadata. The prospective study material was composed of cDNA or gDNA derived from T cells, B-cell-depleted T cells, or PBMCs.

A second Seattle source provided samples from volunteer blood donors who had recovered from COVID-19. Whole blood was collected in K2EDTA tubes by collaborating institutions according to the institutions' own protocols. For TCRbeta analysis, collaborators shipped samples as frozen whole blood, isolated PBMCs, or DNA extracted from either of those sample types. About this clone: Which antigen it targets is not known. No base quality values were provided; no much bigger clone lies one nucleotide off.

The paper's findings and limits, for the study overall: How much clinical and demographic metadata was included differed by source and by participant, and the metadata was provided uncurated.

CDR1 MNHEY and CDR2 SVGEGT were looked up in the germline V gene. The CDR3 covers 15 residues, taking in both the cysteine and the phenylalanine. The DNA shown is the 45-base CDR3, in frame from base 1. Trimming takes 2 bases from V and 4 bases from J, and the germline ends sit 14 bases apart. TCRbeta CDR3 regions were amplified from genomic DNA by means of the immunoSEQ Assay, a bias-controlled multiplex PCR. Processing in the source paper ran as follows. The number of nucleated cells in each sample was estimated by amplification of reference gene primers within the assay. To quantify the absolute abundance of each unique TCRbeta CDR3 rearrangement, sequence reads were collapsed and filtered. Productive Simpson clonality was computed per sample as the square root of Simpson's diversity index over productive rearrangements. This is the immuneACCESS table as TCRdb keeps it, with only in-frame sequences that have V and J called. A part of the clones is gone; compared with another copy, unresolved V genes explain less than half, and the rest is unexplained. Clone size and the V and J calls come from that table; the DNA yielded D and trimming. The sample table records roughly 250,000 clones; around nine tenths of these occur just once. Around 0.91% of the sample is taken by the ten largest.

The clonotype comes from a middle-aged woman who had recovered from COVID-19. The chain was built from TRBV6-2 or TRBV6-3 and TRBJ2-5, with the D segment identity uncertain. Sequencing used peripheral blood. For the CDR3, the sequence is CASSYAAFNRETQYF. At the DNA level, the sequence is TGTGCCAGCAGTTACGCGGCCTTTAACCGAGAGACCCAGTACTTC.